The 14 T cell receptor beta chains below all came from one sample that was sequenced in a study of high-grade serous ovarian cancer treatment subgroups (dated by TCRdb to the early 2020s). Tumor samples were collected prior to definitive surgery or chemotherapy. The library was prepared using the immunoSEQ multiplex PCR assay. TCRdb holds this immuneACCESS table with in-frame rearrangements only. Some clones are missing; in checked studies, unresolved V genes explain under half, and the rest has no known cause. The sample table contains over 2,500 clones; only one count was recorded for around four fifths of them. Roughly 8.2% of the sample is held by the ten biggest clonotypes. Sequencing was done on a sample of tumor tissue. The receptors derive from a human donor with high-grade serous ovarian cancer.

The chain is built from TRBV18 and TRBJ1-5; TRBD1 is a possible D gene (6 bases). CDR1 is KGHSH and CDR2 is LQKENI in the germline V gene. V was shortened by 4 bases and J by 5 bases, with 15 bases between the two germline ends. This CDR3 is 15 amino acids long. The CDR3 DNA follows: TGTGCCAGCTCACTCACAGGGAAAGGCGATCAGCCCCAGCATTTT. Translation: CASSLTGKGDQPQHF.

The chain links TRBV10-3 to TRBJ2-2; D uncertain. V lost 4 bases and J lost 6, with 3 bases in between. The CDR3 runs 11 residues. Germline V gene data show CDR1 as ENHRY and CDR2 as SYGVKD. CDR3 protein: CAISGAGELFF. In nucleotides, the CDR3 is TGTGCCATCAGTGGGGCCGGGGAGCTGTTTTTT.

The V call is TRBV7-3, the J call TRBJ2-5, with 8 bases that match TRBD1. This CDR3 spans 15 amino acids. V shed 2 bases and J 2 bases; nucleotides not matched to a gene: 4. Germline V gene sequence: CDR1 SGHTA, CDR2 FQGTGA. This chain's CDR3 is CASSLGQGLQETQYF. DNA of the CDR3: TGTGCCAGCAGCTTAGGACAGGGATTACAAGAGACCCAGTACTTC.

J is TRBJ2-1 and V is TRBV5-1, with 7 bases identical to TRBD2. V lost 5 bases and J lost 2; bases outside the gene matches: 10. The CDR3 spans 16 residues. Germline CDR1 and CDR2: SGHRS and YFSETQ. In DNA form, the CDR3 reads TGCGCCAGCAGAAGGGAAGCGGGACGAACCTACAATGAGCAGTTCTTC. Translating gives CASRREAGRTYNEQFF. Full variable domain (outside the CDR3, taken from reference TRBV5-1 and TRBJ2-1): KAGVTQTPRYLIKTRGQQVTLSCSPISGHRSVSWYQQTPGQGLQFLFEYFSETQRNKGNFPGRFSGRQFSNSRSEMNVSTLELGDSALYLCASRREAGRTYNEQFFGPGTRLTVL.

The chain carries TRBV7-3 and TRBJ2-2; no reliable D call. The ends were cut back, 5 bases at V and 4 bases at J, with 5 bases in the middle. Germline V gene lookup returns CDR1 SGHTA and CDR2 FQGTGA. The CDR3 is made up of 12 amino acids. The CDR3 is CASSTRTGELFF. Written as DNA, the CDR3 is TGTGCCAGCAGCACTCGCACCGGGGAGCTGTTTTTT.

This chain uses TRBV10-1 with TRBJ2-1; tentatively, D is TRBD1 (5 bases). Per the germline V gene, CDR1 is WNHNN and CDR2 is SYGVQD (reference sequence). V was cut by 0 bases and J by 7 bases, with 7 bases left in between. The CDR3 is 13 residues long. The CDR3 DNA follows: TGCGCCAGCAGTGAGTCGGGGCGGAATGAGCAGTTCTTC. Its translation: CASSESGRNEQFF.

This chain uses TRBV28 with TRBJ1-4; D perhaps matches TRBD1 (5 bases). V lost 10 bases to trimming and J lost 5 bases, with 20 bases between them. CDR3 length equals 15 residues. Germline CDR1 and CDR2: MDHEN and SYDVKM. CDR3 amino acids: CATGYPGRANEKLFF. The CDR3 coding sequence is TGTGCCACAGGGTACCCGGGCAGGGCAAATGAAAAACTGTTTTTT.

This chain uses TRBV7-9 with TRBJ2-7; 9 nucleotides align to TRBD1. V trimming: 5 bases; J trimming: 2 bases; junction bases outside the gene matches: 4. Germline V gene lookup returns CDR1 SEHNR and CDR2 FQNEAQ (reference sequence). The CDR3 is 14 residues long. The CDR3 spells CASSHRGLAYEQYF. The CDR3 nucleotides are TGTGCCAGCAGCCACAGGGGGCTCGCCTACGAGCAGTACTTC.

The genes are TRBV19 and TRBJ1-5, with 10 bases matching TRBD1. V dropped 3 bases and J dropped 4; count of bases not matched to a gene: 9. The germline CDR1 and CDR2 sequences are LNHDA and SQIVND (reference sequence). The CDR3 covers 17 residues. Here the CDR3 reads CASSMGQGFGYNQPQHF. In DNA form, the CDR3 reads TGTGCCAGTAGTATGGGACAGGGGTTCGGATATAATCAGCCCCAGCATTTT.

This chain joins TRBV25-1 and TRBJ2-7; tentative D call: TRBD2 (6 bases). V was shortened by 2 bases and J by 7 bases, with 12 bases between the two germline ends. This CDR3 is built from 13 residues. The germline V gene encodes CDR1 MGHDK and CDR2 SYGVNS. CDR3 DNA sequence: TGTGCCAGCAGTGAAGGGGGGTCAGGGGAGCAGTACTTC. It translates to CASSEGGSGEQYF.

The chain links TRBV19 to TRBJ1-3, with no clear D. Looked up from germline, CDR1 is LNHDA and CDR2 is SQIVND (reference sequence). This CDR3 comprises 17 residues. V lost 7 bases, J lost 0 bases, and 19 bases lay in between. The CDR3: CASTKGRAESSGNTIYF. CDR3 sequence (DNA): TGTGCCAGTACCAAAGGGCGGGCAGAGAGCTCTGGAAACACCATATATTTT.

The rearrangement joins TRBV7-8 to TRBJ2-1, with 8 bases fitting TRBD2. The ends lost 2 bases at V and 7 bases at J; junction bases unmatched: 4. This CDR3 comprises 14 residues. CDR1 is SGHVS, CDR2 FQNEAQ, per germline. The DNA of the CDR3 is TGTGCCAGCAGCTTACCGGGAGGGAGGAATGAGCAGTTCTTC. Protein product: CASSLPGGRNEQFF.

The J gene is TRBJ1-5, the V gene TRBV11-1; 10 bases line up with TRBD1. The CDR3 is 16 residues long. V lost 0 bases and J lost 7; bases outside the gene matches: 6. CDR1 and CDR2 from the germline V gene are SGHAT and FQDESV (reference sequence). The CDR3 loop is CASSLASTGGMQPQHF. In DNA, the CDR3 is TGTGCCAGCAGCTTAGCTTCGACAGGGGGCATGCAGCCCCAGCATTTT.

The count of this clone is one. The rearrangement uses TRBV28 and TRBJ2-7; D not certain. CDR1 is MDHEN, CDR2 SYDVKM, per germline. This CDR3 is built from 21 residues. V was cut by 2 bases and J by 1 base, with 30 bases left in between. CDR3 nucleotide sequence: TGTGCCAGCAGTTTACAAGCCCTAAGGGTTTTTACCAGTATTCGGTCCTACGAGCAGTACTTC. Protein product: CASSLQALRVFTSIRSYEQYF.